This T cell receptor beta chain was captured by sequencing in a study of cytomegalovirus exposure and HLA in healthy donors. V shed 6 bases and J 6 bases; nucleotides not matched to a gene: 8. From germline, CDR1 is SGDLS and CDR2 YYNGEE. This CDR3 has 15 amino acids. Some clones are missing from TCRdb's copy, which holds only in-frame ones; the method was immunoSEQ multiplex PCR. This sample has a few hundred thousand clones, with almost 90% found just once. This chain uses TRBV9 with TRBJ2-3, with TRBD2 identical over 12 bases. Source material: PBMCs. The sequence came from a woman under 30 in good health and CMV-seronegative. The CDR3 loop is CASTTPSGGADTQYF. The CDR3 DNA reads TGTGCCAGCACCACCCCTAGCGGGGGGGCTGATACGCAGTATTTT. Combining the CDR3 with reference TRBV9 and TRBJ2-3 gives the whole variable domain DSGVTQTPKHLITATGQRVTLRCSPRSGDLSVYWYQQSLDQGLQFLIQYYNGEERAKGNILERFSAQQFPDLHSELNLSSLELGDSALYFCASTTPSGGADTQYFGPGTRLTVL.